This T cell receptor (beta chain) originates from a study of blood T cell repertoires in COVID-19. Overall study context: From T cells, B-cell-depleted T cells, or PBMCs came the material, which was cDNA or gDNA.

There are 15 residues in the CDR3. Germline assignment: CDR1 KGHSH and CDR2 LQKENI. Trimming removed 3 bases at V and 10 bases at J, with 19 bases between. In the source study's methods: Estimated nucleated cell counts came from reference gene primer amplification. The protocol was immunoSEQ multiplex PCR, while the TCRdb copy is restricted to in-frame clones and leaves out a portion. That table furnishes V, J and clone size, whereas the DNA furnished D and trimming. The sample lists about 110,000 clones; about 88% were seen once. Material for sequencing was peripheral blood. The receptor was derived from an older woman who had recovered from COVID-19. The rearrangement links TRBV18 to TRBJ2-1; tentative D call: TRBD1 (6 bases). CDR3 nucleotides: TGTGCCAGCTCACCGGCTTCGAGGGGGTTGGAGGAGCAGTTCTTC. It is translated as CASSPASRGLEEQFF.